Sequencing of this T cell receptor (beta chain) was carried out in a study of cytomegalovirus exposure and HLA in healthy donors. Study-level points and caveats: Across HLA loci, a later analysis found differing TCR association rates, with DRB1 most and HLA-C fewest.

With respect to this clone: Its matching antigen is unknown.

In the PCR, 60 Vbeta and 13 Jbeta primers were used. Libraries were prepared by immunoSEQ multiplex PCR; TCRdb keeps only in-frame clonotypes and omits some of them. Recorded for this sample: 100,000 to 150,000 clones. The sample was PBMCs. The origin of this receptor is a man between 18 and 29 years old in good health and CMV-seronegative.

CDR3 sequence: CASSASTPPAGELFF. CDR3 DNA sequence: TGTGCCAGCAGCGCATCGACTCCCCCAGCCGGGGAGCTGTTTTTT. The chain couples TRBV5-4 to TRBJ2-2, with D uncertain. The V gene's germline CDR1 is SGHNT and CDR2 YYREEE (reference sequence). V lost 4 bases and J lost 6, with 16 bases in between. There are 15 residues in the CDR3.